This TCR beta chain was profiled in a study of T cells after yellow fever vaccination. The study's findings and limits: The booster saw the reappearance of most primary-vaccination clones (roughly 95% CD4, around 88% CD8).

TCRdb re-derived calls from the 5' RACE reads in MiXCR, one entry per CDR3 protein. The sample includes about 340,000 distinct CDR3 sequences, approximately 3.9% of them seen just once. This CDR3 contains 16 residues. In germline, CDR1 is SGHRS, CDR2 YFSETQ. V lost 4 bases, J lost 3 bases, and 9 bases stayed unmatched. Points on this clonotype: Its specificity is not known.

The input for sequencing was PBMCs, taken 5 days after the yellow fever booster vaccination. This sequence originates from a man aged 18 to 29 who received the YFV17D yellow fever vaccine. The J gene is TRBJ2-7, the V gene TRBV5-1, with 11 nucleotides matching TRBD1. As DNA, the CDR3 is TGCGCCAGCAGCATGATCCCGGGACAGGGGGACTACGAGCAGTACTTC. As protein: CASSMIPGQGDYEQYF.